The source of this T cell receptor (beta chain) is a study of cytomegalovirus exposure and HLA in healthy donors. About the study: A data release that came early held around 85 million unique TCRs from HLA-typed donors.

Among the donors, all were healthy bone marrow donors. Study conclusions and caveats: Diagnosis of cytomegalovirus status made by the classifier reportedly showed high specificity and sensitivity.

PCR primers comprised 60 Vbeta and 13 Jbeta primers. Using immunoSEQ multiplex PCR, the repertoire was profiled, and TCRdb retains in-frame clones only, with some absent. The sample carries fewer than 250,000 clones, roughly 84% recorded once. Notes on this clone: Its specificity is unknown.

The CDR3 spans 14 residues. CDR1 SNHLY and CDR2 FYNNEI come from the germline V gene. J gave up 4 bases and V 7 bases, and 7 bases lay outside the gene matches. The sample was PBMCs. The TCR was taken from a girl aged 10-17 years in good health and CMV-seronegative. This chain connects TRBV2 to TRBJ2-3; 8 bases are a match to TRBD1. CDR3 residues: CASKDRGAPDTQYF. Here the CDR3 DNA reads TGTGCCAGCAAAGACAGGGGCGCCCCAGATACGCAGTATTTT.